This TCR beta chain was identified during a study of regulatory T cells in long-lasting Graves disease. Arm-PCR with iRepertoire HTBI primers amplified the CDR3 regions for these TCR beta libraries. TCRdb used MiXCR to reprocess the multiplex PCR reads, holding one entry per CDR3 protein. The data show around 510,000 distinct CDR3 sequences, with roughly 20% seen just once and over 7.5% held by the top ten. Germline-derived CDR1 and CDR2 are SGHDN and FVKESK. The length of the CDR3 is 11 residues. V gave up 3 bases and J gave up 5 bases, with 4 bases separating them. This clonotype was picked up many times. Time point defined: persistent/refractory GD, antithyroid drugs over 5 years with positive TRAb. After RNA was extracted from PBMCs, the TCR library was made from it. Each patient gave 7 to 10 milliliters of EDTA-anticoagulated peripheral blood.

The clonotype originates from a female donor with Graves disease. The chain combines TRBV14 with TRBJ2-5; D is unresolved. Sequencing was performed on peripheral blood mononuclear cells (PBMCs), taken when the disease was refractory, from a patient treated with antithyroid drugs. The CDR3 is CASSHSETQYF. The CDR3 DNA sequence: TGTGCCAGCAGCCACAGTGAGACCCAGTACTTC.